Below are 9 T cell receptor beta chains sequenced from a single sample in a study of shared clonotypes between healthy human individuals. Here immunoSEQ multiplex PCR was the method, and the copy in TCRdb shows in-frame clones only, minus some. The table includes roughly 2 million clones, 90% to 95% detected once. The sequencing input was naive CD4+ T cells sorted from blood. The subset is: CD45RA+ positively selected. These receptors were taken from a man aged 18-30 years in good health.

As for this clone: This CDR3 is also generated by other DNA sequences in the sample. V usage is TRBV2 and J usage is TRBJ1-2; D is ambiguous. Deletions cut 1 base from V and 3 bases from J, with 6 bases between. The CDR3 is made up of 13 amino acids. Germline CDR1 and CDR2: SNHLY and FYNNEI. The CDR3 coding sequence is TGTGCCAGCAGTGAAGTCCGAGACTATGGCTACACCTTC. Protein: CASSEVRDYGYTF.

The chain is built from TRBV6-5 and TRBJ2-7, with 11 bases that match TRBD1. CDR3 length: 15 residues. Germline V gives CDR1 MNHEY, CDR2 SVGAGI. V shed 2 bases, J shed 2 bases, and the junction held 2 bases outside the gene matches. CDR3 in DNA: TGTGCCAGCAGTTACGGACAGGGGGCGACCTACGAGCAGTACTTC. It specifies CASSYGQGATYEQYF.

This sequence joins TRBV13 and TRBJ1-2; no firm D call. The germline V gene encodes CDR1 PRHDT and CDR2 FYEKMQ (reference sequence). The CDR3 has 12 amino acids. V lost 2 bases, J lost 3 bases, and 4 bases lay in between. CDR3 protein: CASSLYYYGYTF. The CDR3 nucleotides are TGTGCCAGCAGCTTATATTACTATGGCTACACCTTC. Combining the CDR3 with reference TRBV13 and TRBJ1-2 gives the whole variable domain AAGVIQSPRHLIKEKRETATLKCYPIPRHDTVYWYQQGPGQDPQFLISFYEKMQSDKGSIPDRFSAQQFSDYHSELNMSSLELGDSALYFCASSLYYYGYTFGSGTRLTVV.

The sample holds one count of this clone. The rearrangement links TRBV5-1 to TRBJ1-1, with 10 bases identical to TRBD1. Germline-derived CDR1 and CDR2 are SGHRS and YFSETQ. Trimming removed 4 bases from V and 2 bases from J; junction bases left unmatched: 5. This CDR3 is built from 15 residues. The DNA of the CDR3 is TGCGCCAGCAGCCATCGGGACAGGGGTAACACTGAAGCTTTCTTT. This encodes CASSHRDRGNTEAFF.

This chain uses TRBV18 with TRBJ2-1; no definite D call. Germline assignment: CDR1 KGHSH and CDR2 LQKENI. Trimming removed 3 bases from V and 5 bases from J, with 17 bases in between. CDR3 length: 16 residues. This chain's CDR3 is CASSPLETFYNNEQFF. In nucleotides, the CDR3 is TGTGCCAGCTCACCCCTCGAGACCTTCTATAACAATGAGCAGTTCTTC. Complete variable domain (other parts from reference TRBV18 and TRBJ2-1): NAGVMQNPRHLVRRRGQEARLRCSPMKGHSHVYWYRQLPEEGLKFMVYLQKENIIDESGMPKERFSAEFPKEGPSILRIQQVVRGDSAAYFCASSPLETFYNNEQFFGPGTRLTVL.

This chain links TRBV9 with TRBJ1-6; a possible D gene is TRBD1 (5 bases). Trimming pared 7 bases from V and 5 bases from J, leaving 10 bases between. Germline V lookup: CDR1 SGDLS, CDR2 YYNGEE. The CDR3 runs to 13 residues. CDR3 sequence: CASQGLNNSPLHF. The CDR3 region has the DNA TGTGCCAGCCAGGGACTTAATAATTCACCCCTCCACTTT.

The rearrangement joins TRBV5-4 to TRBJ2-2; no reliable D call. Germline V gene lookup returns CDR1 SGHNT and CDR2 YYREEE (reference sequence). V lost 3 bases and J lost 0, with 15 bases in between. The CDR3 has 17 residues. The CDR3 is CASSSANSVANTGELFF. CDR3 in DNA: TGTGCCAGCAGCTCGGCCAACAGCGTTGCGAACACCGGGGAGCTGTTTTTT.

The gene calls are TRBV28 and TRBJ2-2; D is possibly TRBD2 (5 bases). V was clipped by 1 base and J by 0 bases, with 12 bases between them. CDR1 MDHEN and CDR2 SYDVKM come from the germline V gene. The CDR3 is 17 residues long. The CDR3 region has the DNA TGTGCCAGCAGTTTATACAGCGGCAGTTCGAACACCGGGGAGCTGTTTTTT. Its protein product is CASSLYSGSSNTGELFF.

This rearrangement joins TRBV6-6 to TRBJ1-3; no definite D call. Germline CDR1 MNHNY, CDR2 SVGAGI (reference sequence). The CDR3 consists of 16 residues. The germline V and J ends were trimmed by 4 bases and 2 bases, with 15 bases remaining between them. DNA for the CDR3: TGTGCCAGCAGTTTTACCGGGCCAAGGACTGGAAACACCATATATTTT. Translating it yields CASSFTGPRTGNTIYF.